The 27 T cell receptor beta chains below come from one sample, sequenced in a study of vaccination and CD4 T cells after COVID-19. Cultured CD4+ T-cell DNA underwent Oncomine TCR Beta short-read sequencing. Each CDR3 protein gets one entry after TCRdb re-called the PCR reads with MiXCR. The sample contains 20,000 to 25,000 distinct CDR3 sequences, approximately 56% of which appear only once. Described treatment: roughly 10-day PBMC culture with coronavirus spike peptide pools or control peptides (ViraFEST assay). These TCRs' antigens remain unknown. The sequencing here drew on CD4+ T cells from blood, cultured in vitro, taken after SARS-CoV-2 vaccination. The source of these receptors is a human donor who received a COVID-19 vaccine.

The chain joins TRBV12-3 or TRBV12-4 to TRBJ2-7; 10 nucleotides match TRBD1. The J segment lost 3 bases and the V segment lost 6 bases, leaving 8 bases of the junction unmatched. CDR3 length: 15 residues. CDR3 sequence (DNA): TGTGCCAGCAGCCCCCGGGACAGGGGTGGCTACGAGCAGTACTTC. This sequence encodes CASSPRDRGGYEQYF.

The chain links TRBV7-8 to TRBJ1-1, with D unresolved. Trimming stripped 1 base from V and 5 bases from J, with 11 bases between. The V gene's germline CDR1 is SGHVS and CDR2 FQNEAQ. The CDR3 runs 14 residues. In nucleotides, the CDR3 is TGTGCCAGCAGCTTAGAAGGCACGGGGACTGAAGCTTTCTTT. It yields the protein CASSLEGTGTEAFF.

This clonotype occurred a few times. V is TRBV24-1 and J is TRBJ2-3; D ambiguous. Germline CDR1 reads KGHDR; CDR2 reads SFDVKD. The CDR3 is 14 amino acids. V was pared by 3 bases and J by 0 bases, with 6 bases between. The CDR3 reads CATSDPDSTDTQYF. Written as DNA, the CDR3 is TGTGCCACCAGTGATCCGGACAGCACAGATACGCAGTATTTT.

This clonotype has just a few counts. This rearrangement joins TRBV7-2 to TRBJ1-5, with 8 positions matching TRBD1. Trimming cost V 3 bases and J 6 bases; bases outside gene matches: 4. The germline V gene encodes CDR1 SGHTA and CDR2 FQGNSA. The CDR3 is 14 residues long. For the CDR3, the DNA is TGTGCCAGCAGCTTCGACAGGGGAGGTCAGCCCCAGCATTTT. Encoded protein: CASSFDRGGQPQHF.

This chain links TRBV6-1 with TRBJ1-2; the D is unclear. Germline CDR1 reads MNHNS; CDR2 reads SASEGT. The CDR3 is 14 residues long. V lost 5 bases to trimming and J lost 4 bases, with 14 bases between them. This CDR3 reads CASSPSWALYGYTF. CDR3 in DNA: TGTGCCAGCAGTCCCTCTTGGGCCCTCTATGGCTACACCTTC.

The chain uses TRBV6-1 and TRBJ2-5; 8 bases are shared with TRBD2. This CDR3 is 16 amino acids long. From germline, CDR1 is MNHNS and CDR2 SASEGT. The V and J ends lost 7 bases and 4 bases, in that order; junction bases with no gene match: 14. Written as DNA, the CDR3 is TGTGCCAGCACCCCCCCCGGGAGGGGGGCAGGAGAGACCCAGTACTTC. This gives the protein CASTPPGRGAGETQYF.

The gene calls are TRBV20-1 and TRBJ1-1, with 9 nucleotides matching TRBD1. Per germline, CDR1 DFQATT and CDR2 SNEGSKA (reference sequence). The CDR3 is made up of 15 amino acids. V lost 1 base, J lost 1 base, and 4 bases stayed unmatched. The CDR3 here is CSARARDRANTEAFF. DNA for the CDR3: TGCAGTGCTAGAGCCCGGGACAGGGCGAACACTGAAGCTTTCTTT.

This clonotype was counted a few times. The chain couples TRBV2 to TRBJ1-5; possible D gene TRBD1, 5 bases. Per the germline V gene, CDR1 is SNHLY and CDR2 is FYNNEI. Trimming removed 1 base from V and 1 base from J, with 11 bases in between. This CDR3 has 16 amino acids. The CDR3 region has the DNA TGTGCCAGCAGTGAAGGGGGACGGAGGAGCAATCAGCCCCAGCATTTT. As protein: CASSEGGRRSNQPQHF.

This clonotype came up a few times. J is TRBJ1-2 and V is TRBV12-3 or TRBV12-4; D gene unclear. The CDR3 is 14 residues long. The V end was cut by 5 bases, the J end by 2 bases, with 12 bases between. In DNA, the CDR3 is TGTGCCAGCAGTCCCAGTGGCCGAAACTATGGCTACACCTTC. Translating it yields CASSPSGRNYGYTF.

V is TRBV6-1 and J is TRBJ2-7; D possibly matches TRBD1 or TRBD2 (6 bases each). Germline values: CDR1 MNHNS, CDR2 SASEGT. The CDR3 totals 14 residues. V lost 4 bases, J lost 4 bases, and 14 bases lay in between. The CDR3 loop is CASSAGRQGYEQYF. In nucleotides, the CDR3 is TGTGCCAGCAGTGCGGGGAGGCAGGGGTACGAGCAGTACTTC.

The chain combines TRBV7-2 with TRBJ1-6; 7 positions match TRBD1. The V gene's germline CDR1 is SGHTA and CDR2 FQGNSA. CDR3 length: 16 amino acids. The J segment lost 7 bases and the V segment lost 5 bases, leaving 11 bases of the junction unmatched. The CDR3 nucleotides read TGTGCCAGCAGCCGTAATACAGGGGCTGGGAATTCACCCCTCCACTTT. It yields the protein CASSRNTGAGNSPLHF.

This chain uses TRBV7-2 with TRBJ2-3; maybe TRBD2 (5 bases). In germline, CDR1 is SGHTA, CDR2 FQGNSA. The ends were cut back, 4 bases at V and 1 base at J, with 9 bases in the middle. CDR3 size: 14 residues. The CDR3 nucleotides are TGTGCCAGCAGCTACGGGGTGCGCACAGATACGCAGTATTTT. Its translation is CASSYGVRTDTQYF.

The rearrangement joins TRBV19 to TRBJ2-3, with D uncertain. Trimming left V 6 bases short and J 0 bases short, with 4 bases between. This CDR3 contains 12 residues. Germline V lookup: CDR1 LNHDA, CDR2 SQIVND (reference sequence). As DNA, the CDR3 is TGTGCCAGTAGGGATAGCACAGATACGCAGTATTTT. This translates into CASRDSTDTQYF.

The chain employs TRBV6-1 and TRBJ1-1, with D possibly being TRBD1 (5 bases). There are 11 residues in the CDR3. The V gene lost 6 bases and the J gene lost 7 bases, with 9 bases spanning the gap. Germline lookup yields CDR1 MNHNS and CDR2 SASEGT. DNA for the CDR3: TGTGCCAGCAGCCGGGGACTTGAAGCTTTCTTT. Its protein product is CASSRGLEAFF.

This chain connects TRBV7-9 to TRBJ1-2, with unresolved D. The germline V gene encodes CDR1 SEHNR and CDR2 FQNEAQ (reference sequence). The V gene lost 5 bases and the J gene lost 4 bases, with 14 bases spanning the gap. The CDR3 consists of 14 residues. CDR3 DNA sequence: TGTGCCAGCAGCAAAGTAGAGGGTCCCTATGGCTACACCTTC. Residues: CASSKVEGPYGYTF. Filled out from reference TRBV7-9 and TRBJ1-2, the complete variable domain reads DTGVSQNPRHKITKRGQNVTFRCDPISEHNRLYWYRQTLGQGPEFLTYFQNEAQLEKSRLLSDRFSAERPKGSFSTLEIQRTEQGDSAMYLCASSKVEGPYGYTFGSGTRLTVV.

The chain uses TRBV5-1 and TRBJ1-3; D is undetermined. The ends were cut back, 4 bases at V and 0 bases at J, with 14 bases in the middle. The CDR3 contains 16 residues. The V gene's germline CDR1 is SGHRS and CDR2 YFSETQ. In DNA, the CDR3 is TGCGCCAGCAGCAAGGACGCATCGAACTCTGGAAACACCATATATTTT. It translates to CASSKDASNSGNTIYF.

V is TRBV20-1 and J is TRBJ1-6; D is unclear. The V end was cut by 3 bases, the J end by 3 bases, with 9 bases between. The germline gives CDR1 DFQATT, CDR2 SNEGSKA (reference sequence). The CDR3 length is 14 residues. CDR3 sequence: CSASKEFYNSPLHF. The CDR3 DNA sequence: TGCAGTGCTAGTAAGGAATTCTATAATTCACCCCTCCACTTT.

The CDR3 DNA reads TGTGCCAGCAGCGGAGACAGGTCCGACTATAATTCACCCCTCCACTTT. Its translation is CASSGDRSDYNSPLHF. The genes are TRBV2 and TRBJ1-6, with D maybe TRBD1 (6 bases). Germline loops: CDR1 SNHLY, CDR2 FYNNEI. The CDR3 contains 16 residues. V gave up 6 bases and J gave up 3 bases, with 15 bases separating them.

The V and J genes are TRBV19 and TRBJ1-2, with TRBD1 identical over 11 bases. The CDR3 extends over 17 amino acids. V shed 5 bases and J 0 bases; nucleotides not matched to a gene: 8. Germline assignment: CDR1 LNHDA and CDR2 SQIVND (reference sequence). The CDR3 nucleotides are TGTGCCAGTAGTTCCCGGACAGGGGGCTGGGCTAACTATGGCTACACCTTC. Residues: CASSSRTGGWANYGYTF.

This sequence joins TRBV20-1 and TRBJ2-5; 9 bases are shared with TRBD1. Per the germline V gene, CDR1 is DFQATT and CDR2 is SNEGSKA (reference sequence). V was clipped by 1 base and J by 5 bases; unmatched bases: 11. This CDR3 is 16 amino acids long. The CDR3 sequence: CSARASHRGRFETQYF. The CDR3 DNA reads TGCAGTGCTAGAGCCTCTCACAGGGGGCGCTTTGAGACCCAGTACTTC.

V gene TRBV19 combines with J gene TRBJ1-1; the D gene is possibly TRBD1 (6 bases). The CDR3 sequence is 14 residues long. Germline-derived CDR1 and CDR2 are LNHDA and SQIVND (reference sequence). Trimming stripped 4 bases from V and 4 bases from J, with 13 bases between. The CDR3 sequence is CASSTSQGGTEAFF. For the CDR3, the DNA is TGTGCCAGTAGTACCTCACAGGGTGGCACTGAAGCTTTCTTT.

The CDR3 nucleotides read TGTGCCAGCAGTGGCAGCAATCAGCCCCAGCATTTT. Its translation: CASSGSNQPQHF. The rearrangement joins TRBV12-3 or TRBV12-4 to TRBJ1-5, with no clear D. V lost 5 bases, J lost 1 base, and 3 bases lay in between. This CDR3 region has 12 residues.

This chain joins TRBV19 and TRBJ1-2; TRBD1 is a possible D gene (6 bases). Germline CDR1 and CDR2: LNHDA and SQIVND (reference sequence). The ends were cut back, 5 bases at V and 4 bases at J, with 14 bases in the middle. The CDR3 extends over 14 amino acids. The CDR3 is CASSVTGAGYGYTF. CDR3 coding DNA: TGTGCCAGTAGTGTTACGGGGGCCGGCTATGGCTACACCTTC.

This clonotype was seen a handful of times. DNA of the CDR3: TGTGCCAGCAGTGGAGACAGGCTCCGGGAGACCCAGTACTTC. Residues: CASSGDRLRETQYF. The chain couples TRBV25-1 to TRBJ2-5, with D possibly TRBD1 on 6 matching bases. CDR3 length: 14 residues. Germline V gene lookup returns CDR1 MGHDK and CDR2 SYGVNS. V was shortened by 4 bases and J by 5 bases, with 14 bases between the two germline ends.

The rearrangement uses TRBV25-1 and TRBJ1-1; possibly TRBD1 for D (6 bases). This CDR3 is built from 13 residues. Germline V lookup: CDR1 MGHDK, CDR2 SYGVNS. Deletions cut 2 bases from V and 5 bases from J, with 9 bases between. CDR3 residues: CASSERQATEAFF. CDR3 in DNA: TGTGCCAGCAGTGAACGACAGGCAACTGAAGCTTTCTTT.

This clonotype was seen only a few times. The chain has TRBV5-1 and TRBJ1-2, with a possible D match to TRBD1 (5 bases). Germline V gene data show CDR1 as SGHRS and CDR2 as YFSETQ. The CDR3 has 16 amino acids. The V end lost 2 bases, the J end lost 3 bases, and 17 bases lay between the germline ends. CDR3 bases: TGCGCCAGCAGCTTAGGGACTCTGAGGGTGGACTATGGCTACACCTTC. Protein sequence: CASSLGTLRVDYGYTF.

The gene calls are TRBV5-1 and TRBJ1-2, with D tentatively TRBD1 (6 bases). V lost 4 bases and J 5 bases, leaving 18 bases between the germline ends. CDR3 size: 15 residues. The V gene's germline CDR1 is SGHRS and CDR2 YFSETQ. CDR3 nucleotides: TGCGCCAGCAGCCTGGTAGGGGGGAAGAGGTATGGCTACACCTTC. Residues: CASSLVGGKRYGYTF.